These T cell receptor beta chains were read from a single sample in a study of CXCR3-negative and CXCR3-positive naive CD8 T cells. TCRdb re-called the 5' RACE reads; one entry per CDR3 protein, DNA not given. This repertoire includes some 130,000 distinct CDR3 sequences. Source material: naive CXCR3- CD8+ T cells from blood. The receptors derive from a human donor in good health. Some clones in this sample may be carry-over from other donors' samples. Both conserved end residues are part of each CDR3. Each record gives: V gene, J gene, CDR3 protein.

TRBV14,TRBJ2-2,CASSQESSDPGTGELFF
TRBV23-1,TRBJ2-4,CAGTGAVSIQYF
TRBV28,TRBJ2-3,CASSLILGTGGEDTQYF
TRBV9,TRBJ1-1,CASSETGTGMTEAFF
TRBV10-1,TRBJ2-1,CASSPGPPYNEQFF
TRBV11-3,TRBJ1-1,CASSPSPLVQRALGNTEAFF
TRBV5-1,TRBJ2-3,CASSFMGGVSTDTQYF
TRBV7-9,TRBJ2-1,CASSLVRGRWNEQFF
TRBV7-9,TRBJ1-1,CASSSSSGPYTEAFF
TRBV6-6,TRBJ2-7,CASTQGGFHEQYF
TRBV24-1,TRBJ2-2,CATSEPGTIPNTGELFF
TRBV6-5,TRBJ2-2,CASSRTGGESTGELFF
TRBV12-3/TRBV12-4,TRBJ2-3,CASSLPAPGGGLTSPTDTQYF
TRBV7-9,TRBJ1-6,CASSDEQGNNSPLHF
TRBV14,TRBJ2-2,CASSHRGKDTGELFF
TRBV29-1,TRBJ1-1,CSALQGPNTEAFF
TRBV20-1,TRBJ1-1,CSARVLGATEAFF
TRBV7-6,TRBJ2-1,CASSPRENEQFF
TRBV12-3/TRBV12-4,TRBJ2-2,CASSLTARELFF
TRBV28,TRBJ2-5,CATLNYHGTSGGVQETHYF
TRBV6-2/TRBV6-3,TRBJ1-2,CASSYTNRNYGYTF
TRBV14,TRBJ1-2,CASSQEYGPYGYTF
TRBV25-1,TRBJ1-1,CASATGTLTEAFF
TRBV5-1,TRBJ2-3,CASSLNGWTAYTDTQYF
TRBV6-2/TRBV6-3,TRBJ2-3,CASSYSREDLTDTQYF
TRBV4-1,TRBJ2-7,CASSQDITVGTYEQYF
TRBV2,TRBJ1-1,CASRIQGRTEAFF
TRBV15,TRBJ1-6,CATSPRDGNSPLHF
TRBV29-1,TRBJ2-1,CSVDNPWTGGRSSYNEQFF
TRBV15,TRBJ1-2,CATSRDTSSRQAIYGYTF
TRBV6-5,TRBJ2-2,CASSYSQRGGFSGELFF
TRBV29-1,TRBJ2-1,CSVDGTGGNNEQFF
TRBV29-1,TRBJ2-1,CSAVPVKYNEQFF
TRBV21-1,TRBJ1-1,CASSAAGTRNTEAFF
TRBV29-1,TRBJ2-3,CSVGAGDTQYF
TRBV19,TRBJ1-6,CASSQGAGSPLHF
TRBV3-1,TRBJ1-3,CASSPEPQGSNTIYF
TRBV11-1,TRBJ2-1,CASSLRVGRNNEQFF
TRBV7-3,TRBJ2-7,CASSPGQGFNEQYF
TRBV4-1,TRBJ1-5,CASSLRDGSNQPQHF
TRBV13,TRBJ2-7,CASSSRTVGDEQYF
TRBV6-2/TRBV6-3,TRBJ2-7,CASSYSSGILDEQYF
TRBV6-5,TRBJ2-7,CASSPIGVVNEQYF
TRBV9,TRBJ2-7,CASSVEAGIASYEQYF
TRBV19,TRBJ2-5,CASSIGDETQYF
TRBV29-1,TRBJ1-5,CSVGEGAGQPQHF
TRBV28,TRBJ2-4,CASTEFIAKNIQYF
TRBV7-6,TRBJ1-3,CASSLLGPFSGNTTYF
TRBV7-6,TRBJ1-6,CASSFQPDNSPLHF
TRBV20-1,TRBJ2-7,CSALGTGRYEQYF
TRBV2,TRBJ2-7,CASSEALALLSYEQYF